Listed below are T cell receptor beta chains from one sample, sequenced in a study of naive and memory T cell subsets. Each CDR3 protein gets one entry after TCRdb re-called the UMI-ligation and nested PCR reads with MiXCR. The repertoire has more than 95,000 distinct CDR3 sequences, roughly 15% of them found once; the top ten carry approximately 2.6%. The sample was naive CD8+ T cells from blood. The receptors stem from a human donor in good health. Each CDR3 is given without its conserved first and last residue.

v_call cdr3_aa
TRBV27 ASSLISGQETYEQY
TRBV27 ASRPANTGELF
TRBV12-3/TRBV12-4 ASSLFFYNSNQPQH
TRBV7-9 ASSLPTTNEQF
TRBV28 ASSPERGVSQPQH
TRBV13 ASSLAGDTGELF
TRBV5-8 ASSLFFRPNEQY
TRBV5-6 ASSLSGQPEKLF
TRBV14 ASSHRGQGSETQY
TRBV27 ASSFPPPSEAF
TRBV12-3/TRBV12-4 ASSLSREGGEKLF
TRBV7-9 ASSPGPANTEAF
TRBV12-3/TRBV12-4 ASRGQAPGYT
TRBV6-6 ASSYTDMNTEAF
TRBV12-3/TRBV12-4 ATQKNSNEQF
TRBV3-1 ASSQDRPGLSDTQY